This record covers a single T cell receptor (beta chain). Its target is unknown. Just one base apart from a much larger clone, this may be a read error. This specimen comes from a study of T cell repertoires in cytomegalovirus infection. Whole-study results and caveats: HLA-C-restricted CMV clonotypes gave the most frequent clonotype in two of eight donors.

Trimming shortened V by 1 base and J by 1 base, and 7 bases separated the two germline ends. The CDR3 sequence is 14 residues long. Germline V gene sequence: CDR1 SEHNR, CDR2 FQNEAQ (reference sequence). Each CDR3 protein is one row after TCRdb ran MiXCR on the reads. The sample lists under 200,000 distinct CDR3 sequences; 25% to 30% were seen once. The origin of this receptor is a human donor in good health (CMV status not recorded). Some clones in this sample may be carry-over from other donors' samples. The sequencing sample was made of PBMCs. The chain combines TRBV7-9 with TRBJ1-1; no firm D call. CDR3 sequence: CASSLVEENTEAFF. The DNA of the CDR3 is TGTGCCAGCAGCTTAGTTGAGGAGAACACTGAAGCTTTCTTT. The full variable domain, completed using reference TRBV7-9 and TRBJ1-1, is DTGVSQNPRHKITKRGQNVTFRCDPISEHNRLYWYRQTLGQGPEFLTYFQNEAQLEKSRLLSDRFSAERPKGSFSTLEIQRTEQGDSAMYLCASSLVEENTEAFFGQGTRLTVV.